This T cell receptor beta chain was found in a study of blood T cells in healthy people across ages. Across the whole study: Template switching recovered approximately one barcoded beta molecule for every two T cells.

Then a second PCR, running about 7 to 11 cycles, was carried out with a sample-barcoded 5' primer and a J-beta primer mix. TCRdb recomputed calls from the 5' RACE reads with MiXCR, one row per CDR3 protein. Of about 1.4 million distinct CDR3 sequences in the sample, approximately 60% were seen once. The V end was cut by 6 bases, the J end by 4 bases, with 16 bases between. Germline V gene lookup returns CDR1 DFQATT and CDR2 SNEGSKA (reference sequence). The CDR3 loop spans 13 amino acids. This TCR was recovered from a man between 18 and 29 years old in good health. What was sequenced was blood. The chain links TRBV20-1 to TRBJ2-7, with a weak D call TRBD2 (5 bases). CDR3 sequence: CSALEREKYEQYF. CDR3 nucleotide sequence: TGCAGTGCCCTCGAAAGGGAGAAGTACGAGCAGTACTTC.